This TCR beta chain was recorded in a study of vaccination and CD4 T cells after COVID-19. Study context: Cells were stimulated with overlapping spike peptides from SARS-CoV-2, HCoV-NL63, HCoV-OC43 and HCoV-229E. The study, taken as a whole, reports: The median proportion of reactive clones detected only post-vaccination in convalescent patients was 86.3%.

The treatment is: roughly ten-day PBMC culture with coronavirus spike peptide pools or control peptides (ViraFEST assay). As to this clonotype: The antigen remains undetermined.

The germline CDR1 and CDR2 sequences are SQVTM and ANQGSEA. Trimming removed 2 bases at V and 2 bases at J, with 7 bases between. CDR3 length: 14 amino acids. Researchers used the Oncomine TCR Beta short-read assay to sequence DNA from cultured CD4+ T cells. CD4+ T cells were cultured, and genomic DNA was extracted from them. TCRdb analysed the PCR reads with MiXCR anew, one entry per CDR3 protein. The table lists about 13,000 distinct CDR3 sequences, about 43% of them singletons. This receptor was taken from a human donor who had recovered from COVID-19. V and J are TRBV29-1 and TRBJ2-6; D gene unclear. Material for sequencing was CD4+ T cells from blood, cultured in vitro. CDR3: CSVERLAGANVLTF. The DNA for the CDR3 is TGCAGCGTTGAACGGCTAGCTGGGGCCAACGTCCTGACTTTC.